The 27 T cell receptor beta chains given below trace back to one sample, sequenced in a study of human T cells and chemical hapten exposure. The sample's time point: patch test 2, 6 weeks after DPC sensitization. Treatment: therapeutic diphenylcyclopropenone sensitization with weekly scalp DPC. MiXCR was run by TCRdb on the RACE reads, yielding one entry per CDR3 protein. Here the sample spans 90,000 to 110,000 distinct CDR3 sequences, 9% to 9.5% being singletons. The source material was whole blood, sampled in connection with sensitization to the hapten diphenylcyclopropenone (DPC). These receptors all stem from a woman aged 40 to 50 with alopecia areata. Some clones in this sample may be carry-over from other donors' samples.

The sample holds a few counts of this clonotype. The chain has TRBV29-1 and TRBJ2-1; D not certain. The CDR3 has 15 amino acids. Germline CDR1 is SQVTM and CDR2 is ANQGSEA. The germline V and J ends were trimmed by 5 bases and 0 bases, with 14 bases remaining between them. CDR3 sequence reads: CSVLPPPSSYNEQFF. CDR3 DNA sequence: TGCAGCGTTCTCCCACCGCCGAGCTCCTACAATGAGCAGTTCTTC.

This clonotype was observed many times. The chain recombines TRBV4-2 with TRBJ2-2; D is perhaps TRBD2 (7 bases). Germline V gives CDR1 LGHNA, CDR2 YNFKEQ. V lost 4 bases, J lost 6 bases, and 21 bases lay in between. The CDR3 has 17 amino acids. CDR3 DNA sequence: TGTGCCAGCAGCCCACTAGGCCGGGGGGCCGGCCCCGGGGAGCTGTTTTTT. Translation gives CASSPLGRGAGPGELFF.

The table lists this clonotype with a few counts. This sequence joins TRBV19 and TRBJ2-1; the D gene is possibly TRBD2 (5 bases). Germline lookup yields CDR1 LNHDA and CDR2 SQIVND (reference sequence). V was pared by 1 base and J by 0 bases, with 10 bases between. The CDR3 spans 16 residues. The CDR3 region has the DNA TGTGCCAGTAGTATAGTTCCCGGGGACTCCTACAATGAGCAGTTCTTC. Protein product: CASSIVPGDSYNEQFF.

This clonotype turned up a few times. The chain employs TRBV28 and TRBJ2-7; maybe TRBD1 (5 bases). CDR3 length: 12 residues. V was pared by 8 bases and J by 2 bases, with 10 bases between. Germline V lookup: CDR1 MDHEN, CDR2 SYDVKM. This chain's CDR3 is CASCDRPYEQYF. CDR3 coding DNA: TGTGCCAGCTGCGACAGACCCTACGAGCAGTACTTC.

This chain links TRBV30 with TRBJ2-3; D gene unclear. The germline CDR1 and CDR2 sequences are GTSNPN and SVGIG (reference sequence). The ends were cut back, 5 bases at V and 5 bases at J, with 11 bases in the middle. The CDR3 sequence is 12 residues long. This chain's CDR3 is CAWAIRQDTQYF. The CDR3, as DNA: TGTGCCTGGGCCATCCGCCAAGATACGCAGTATTTT.

V usage is TRBV5-1 and J usage is TRBJ1-6; 7 nucleotides line up with TRBD1. The CDR3 contains 17 residues. CDR1 and CDR2 (germline): SGHRS, YFSETQ. V lost 4 bases, J lost 8 bases, and 15 bases stayed unmatched. The CDR3 sequence is CASSPGQAVPPDSPLHF. As DNA, the CDR3 is TGCGCCAGCAGCCCAGGACAGGCCGTCCCTCCGGATTCACCCCTCCACTTT.

This clonotype was recorded at least ten times. This chain links TRBV4-3 with TRBJ1-1; D is uncertain. V lost 0 bases to trimming and J lost 5 bases, with 13 bases between them. This CDR3 comprises 15 residues. Germline CDR1 is LGHNA and CDR2 is YSLEER. CDR3 sequence reads: CASSQDPKAWTEAFF. In DNA form, the CDR3 reads TGCGCCAGCAGCCAAGATCCCAAGGCGTGGACTGAAGCTTTCTTT.

Many counts were recorded for this clonotype. CDR3 loop: CASSLGWGADEQYF. In DNA, the CDR3 is TGTGCCAGCAGCTTAGGATGGGGGGCGGACGAGCAGTACTTC. The chain uses TRBV11-3 and TRBJ2-7; TRBD1 or TRBD2 may be the D gene (6 bases each). The V gene lost 1 base and the J gene lost 5 bases, with 12 bases spanning the gap. The germline CDR1 and CDR2 sequences are SGHNT and YENEEA. The CDR3 totals 14 residues.

The chain carries TRBV20-1 and TRBJ1-5; 7 nucleotides agree with TRBD1. The CDR3 has 16 amino acids. V dropped 0 bases and J dropped 3; count of bases not matched to a gene: 8. Germline lookup yields CDR1 DFQATT and CDR2 SNEGSKA (reference sequence). CDR3 DNA sequence: TGCAGTGCTAGAGACCCTTATGACAGGGTCAATCAGCCCCAGCATTTT. Encoded protein: CSARDPYDRVNQPQHF.

This chain links TRBV28 with TRBJ2-7; either TRBD1 or TRBD2 may fit D (6 bases each). Germline V gene data show CDR1 as MDHEN and CDR2 as SYDVKM. The V gene lost 6 bases and the J gene lost 3 bases, with 21 bases spanning the gap. The CDR3 covers 16 residues. CDR3: CASSPEGGRGLYEQYF. The CDR3, as DNA: TGTGCCAGCAGCCCGGAGGGGGGCAGGGGTCTCTACGAGCAGTACTTC.

This clonotype was counted a few times. CDR3 nucleotide sequence: TGTGCCAGCAGGAATTACGGACAGGGGGACAATCAGCCCCAGCATTTT. The encoded protein is CASRNYGQGDNQPQHF. The V and J genes are TRBV6-1 and TRBJ1-5; 10 bases align to TRBD1. The CDR3 is 16 amino acids. Germline V gene data show CDR1 as MNHNS and CDR2 as SASEGT. Trimming removed 6 bases from V and 3 bases from J; junction bases left unmatched: 8.

This clonotype was observed many times. The chain recombines TRBV4-2 with TRBJ1-2; 9 nucleotides agree with TRBD1. The CDR3 is made up of 18 amino acids. The trim removed 0 bases at V and 3 bases at J, leaving 11 bases unmatched. The germline V gene encodes CDR1 LGHNA and CDR2 YNFKEQ. The chain's CDR3 is CASSQDRTGDWDDYGYTF. CDR3 bases: TGTGCCAGCAGCCAAGATAGGACAGGGGATTGGGACGACTATGGCTACACCTTC.

The rearrangement uses TRBV10-2 and TRBJ2-1, with TRBD2 matching over 11 bases. The germline gives CDR1 WSHSY, CDR2 SAAADI. The CDR3 covers 15 residues. Trimming at V came to 11 bases and at J to 8 bases, leaving 14 bases not matched to a gene. CDR3 in amino acids: CAGALAGGPWDEQFF. DNA of the CDR3: TGCGCCGGCGCCTTAGCGGGGGGGCCTTGGGATGAGCAGTTCTTC.

The chain links TRBV4-1 to TRBJ2-1; 8 nucleotides match TRBD2. The V gene end was trimmed by 1 base and the J gene end by 9 bases; junction bases not matched to a gene: 8. The CDR3 sequence is 15 residues long. The germline gives CDR1 MGHRA, CDR2 YSYEKL. In nucleotides, the CDR3 is TGCGCCAGCAGCCAAGTCGGACTAGCTCTGGTTGAGCAGTTCTTC. Translating it yields CASSQVGLALVEQFF.

The V call is TRBV19, the J call TRBJ1-5; no clear D. The CDR3 contains 13 residues. The germline V and J ends were trimmed by 7 bases and 0 bases, with 7 bases remaining between them. In germline, CDR1 is LNHDA, CDR2 SQIVND (reference sequence). DNA of the CDR3: TGTGCCAGTAATACATTTAGCAATCAGCCCCAGCATTTT. Translated: CASNTFSNQPQHF. Looking up the rest from reference TRBV19 and TRBJ1-5 gives the full variable domain: DGGITQSPKYLFRKEGQNVTLSCEQNLNHDAMYWYRQDPGQGLRLIYYSQIVNDFQKGDIAEGYSVSREKKESFPLTVTSAQKNPTAFYLCASNTFSNQPQHFGDGTRLSIL.

As for this clonotype: A read error may account for a junction end that differs from germline. The chain has TRBV6-2 or TRBV6-3 and TRBJ2-5; D is uncertain. Germline-derived CDR1 and CDR2 are MNHEY and SVGEGT. The CDR3 is made up of 11 amino acids. DNA for the CDR3: TGTGCCAGCAGTTACGTGGAGACCCGGTACTTC. Amino acids: CASSYVETRYF.

This clonotype was seen a handful of times. The DNA of the CDR3 is TGTGCCAGCAGCTTAGAGCGAGCGGGTGAGCAGTTCTTC. Translated: CASSLERAGEQFF. The chain employs TRBV7-6 and TRBJ2-1; perhaps TRBD2 as D (6 bases). The CDR3 is 13 amino acids. The V end lost 1 base, the J end lost 9 bases, and 10 bases lay between the germline ends. The germline V gene has CDR1 SGHVS and CDR2 FNYEAQ.

This clonotype was seen repeatedly, ten times or more. V and J are TRBV29-1 and TRBJ2-3; D is perhaps TRBD2 (5 bases). The length of the CDR3 is 13 residues. Trimming removed 5 bases at V and 1 base at J, with 10 bases between. CDR1 SQVTM and CDR2 ANQGSEA come from the germline V gene. The CDR3 bases are TGCAGCGTTTCAAACGGGGGCACAGATACGCAGTATTTT. Amino acid sequence: CSVSNGGTDTQYF.

This clonotype appeared many times. This chain joins TRBV2 and TRBJ1-6; a possible D gene is TRBD1 (5 bases). Deletions cut 6 bases from V and 0 bases from J, with 15 bases between. In germline, CDR1 is SNHLY, CDR2 FYNNEI. This CDR3 is built from 17 residues. The CDR3 DNA follows: TGTGCCAGCAGAGCCGGGGGAGTCGGCTCCTATAATTCACCCCTCCACTTT. The encoded protein is CASRAGGVGSYNSPLHF.

This rearrangement joins TRBV4-3 to TRBJ2-7; D gene ambiguous. The length of the CDR3 is 18 residues. In germline, CDR1 is LGHNA, CDR2 YSLEER. Deletions cut 1 base from V and 0 bases from J, with 19 bases between. CDR3 coding DNA: TGCGCCAGCAGCCAAGTTCTACTTATCGGGCCCTTCTCCTACGAGCAGTACTTC. Translated, it gives CASSQVLLIGPFSYEQYF.

This clonotype appeared many times. This sequence joins TRBV7-9 and TRBJ1-1; 8 bases are a match to TRBD1. The V segment lost 5 bases and the J segment 5 bases; nucleotides outside the gene matches: 7. Germline values: CDR1 SEHNR, CDR2 FQNEAQ (reference sequence). CDR3 size: 14 residues. For the CDR3, the DNA is TGTGCCAGCAGCATACCGGGACAGGTAACTGAAGCTTTCTTT. This translates into CASSIPGQVTEAFF. Drawing the rest from reference TRBV7-9 and TRBJ1-1, the complete variable domain is DTGVSQNPRHKITKRGQNVTFRCDPISEHNRLYWYRQTLGQGPEFLTYFQNEAQLEKSRLLSDRFSAERPKGSFSTLEIQRTEQGDSAMYLCASSIPGQVTEAFFGQGTRLTVV.

This clonotype was observed at least ten times. The chain links TRBV7-3 to TRBJ2-3; D perhaps matches TRBD2 (5 bases). The CDR3 length is 13 residues. V shed 4 bases and J shed 6 bases, with 11 bases lying between them. The germline gives CDR1 SGHTA, CDR2 FQGTGA. CDR3: CASSSRPGDTQYF. The DNA of the CDR3 is TGTGCCAGCAGCTCCCGCCCGGGGGATACGCAGTATTTT.

This clonotype was counted between two and nine times. The rearrangement joins TRBV5-4 to TRBJ2-2; 8 bases map to TRBD2. The ends lost 7 bases at V and 6 bases at J; junction bases unmatched: 5. The CDR3 sequence is 13 residues long. CDR1 and CDR2 (germline): SGHNT, YYREEE (reference sequence). The CDR3 DNA reads as TGTGCCAGCGGCCTAGCGGGTGCCGGGGAGCTGTTTTTT. Translation gives CASGLAGAGELFF.

The J gene is TRBJ1-6, the V gene TRBV27, with D uncertain. The germline gives CDR1 MNHEY, CDR2 SMNVEV (reference sequence). V lost 7 bases and J 4 bases, leaving 5 bases between the germline ends. The CDR3 sequence is 12 residues long. The CDR3 sequence: CASTRYNSPLHF. The CDR3 region has the DNA TGTGCCAGCACCAGATATAATTCACCCCTCCACTTT.

There are many counts of this clonotype. The chain carries TRBV20-1 and TRBJ1-6; TRBD1 matches 8 bases. The V segment lost 0 bases and the J segment 6 bases; nucleotides outside the gene matches: 13. Germline assignment: CDR1 DFQATT and CDR2 SNEGSKA (reference sequence). This CDR3 is built from 18 residues. CDR3 loop: CSARDHRGQGAFNSPLHF. CDR3 nucleotides: TGCAGTGCTAGAGATCATAGGGGGCAGGGGGCGTTTAATTCACCCCTCCACTTT.

This clonotype was picked up many times. The chain joins TRBV5-1 to TRBJ2-1, with 9 bases aligning to TRBD2. The CDR3 covers 18 residues. Per the germline V gene, CDR1 is SGHRS and CDR2 is YFSETQ. V lost 4 bases and J lost 1; bases outside the gene matches: 12. This chain's CDR3 is CASSPPQKAGGSYNEQFF. CDR3 nucleotide sequence: TGCGCCAGCAGCCCCCCACAGAAGGCGGGGGGGTCCTACAATGAGCAGTTCTTC. The whole variable domain, filled in from reference TRBV5-1 and TRBJ2-1, reads KAGVTQTPRYLIKTRGQQVTLSCSPISGHRSVSWYQQTPGQGLQFLFEYFSETQRNKGNFPGRFSGRQFSNSRSEMNVSTLELGDSALYLCASSPPQKAGGSYNEQFFGPGTRLTVL.

This clonotype was observed at least ten times. The chain is built from TRBV12-3 or TRBV12-4 and TRBJ2-5; D uncertain. V was clipped by 3 bases and J by 5 bases, with 4 bases between them. The CDR3 has 11 residues. The CDR3 DNA follows: TGTGCCAGCAGTTTCGGGGAGACCCAGTACTTC. It encodes CASSFGETQYF.